The clone carrying this T cell receptor beta chain was recorded many times. Its antigen is unknown. Generation of TCR cDNA used 5'RACE template switching (which added a universal primer site and UMIs). TCRdb recomputed calls from the 5' RACE reads with MiXCR, one row per CDR3 protein. Here the sample spans just over 300,000 distinct CDR3 sequences, around 4% being singletons. This CDR3 contains 14 residues. J was trimmed by 4 bases and V by 5 bases; bases with no gene match: 3. CDR1 SGHTA and CDR2 FQGNSA come from the germline V gene. This sample is drawn from a study of T cells after yellow fever vaccination. In the study overall: Low-cell-number fractions underwent preparation using SMART-Seq v4 Ultra Low Input.

General study findings and limits: Clonotype sharing between CD4 and CD8 compartments was small. Most primary-vaccination clones reappeared after the booster (approximately 95% CD4, roughly 90% CD8).

The source was PBMCs, collected on the day of the yellow fever booster vaccination. This chain links TRBV7-2 with TRBJ2-7; 12 bases align to TRBD2. The sequence came from a young man who received the YFV17D yellow fever vaccine. The CDR3 nucleotides are TGTGCCAGCAGCACTAGCGGGGGGCTTTACGAGCAGTACTTC. This translates into CASSTSGGLYEQYF.